This T cell receptor (beta chain) was recovered during a study of response to subunit inactivated influenza vaccine (dated by TCRdb to the late 2010s). Regarding the complete study: The study used deep quantitative T cell receptor repertoire profiling to track responses to a trivalent subunit inactivated influenza vaccine. What the work shows at the level of the full study, not this receptor alone: It was suggested by the authors that each seasonal influenza vaccination may recruit only a limited number of new T cells.

This clonotype showed up just once. The antigen it recognizes is unknown. Base qualities were left out, and no much larger clone turns up one base away. Single-read evidence is weak. The germline V gene provides CDR1 SGDLS and CDR2 YYNGEE. The V end loses 0 bases and the J end loses 0 bases, and a stretch of 12 bases separates them. The CDR3 holds 16 amino acids from the cysteine to the phenylalanine. The retained sequence is limited to the CDR3, 48 bases, with the frame set at the first base. Library method: RT-PCR. The instrument was an Illumina HiSeq 2500. The public reads were reprocessed in TCRdb via fastp at Q25 and MiXCR, keeping in-frame beta chains. Identical CDR3 protein sequences are pooled into one entry, listed with their most common genes and DNA. This sample gives about 480,000 distinct CDR3 sequences in total; over 10% of them show up just once. The ten largest clones capture about an eighth of the sample.

The time point label on this specimen signifies: 45 days after influenza vaccine administration. The clonotype comes from a middle-aged man who received an inactivated influenza vaccine. Donor details come from another sample of the same person, matched by shared clones. Here the sequenced sample was PBMCs from blood, taken 40 to 50 days after vaccination. The V and J segments used are TRBV9 and TRBJ1-1; no D gene can be assigned with confidence. The CDR3 sequence is CASSVGMPGLNTEAFF. The DNA is as follows: TGTGCCAGCAGCGTAGGTATGCCGGGCCTGAACACTGAAGCTTTCTTT. Reference TRBV9 and TRBJ1-1 proteins supply the regions before and after the CDR3; the full variable domain is: DSGVTQTPKHLITATGQRVTLRCSPRSGDLSVYWYQQSLDQGLQFLIQYYNGEERAKGNILERFSAQQFPDLHSELNLSSLELGDSALYFCASSVGMPGLNTEAFFGQGTRLTVV.